A selection of T cell receptor beta chains follows, all from one sample in a study of shared clonotypes between healthy human individuals. This table comes from immunoSEQ multiplex PCR, and its TCRdb copy is limited to in-frame clones, with some not included. The sample shows 1.5 million to 2.5 million clones, just under 95% of them seen only once. Input material: naive CD8+ T cells sorted from blood. The receptors shown here come from a man aged 18 to 29 in good health. CDR3s include the opening cysteine and the closing phenylalanine or tryptophan.

V	J	CDR3
TRBV9	TRBJ2-6	CASSVVGSGANVLTF
TRBV11-2	TRBJ2-3	CASSATGTLSTDTQYF
TRBV10-3	TRBJ2-1	CAINGDNSNEQFF
TRBV7-6	TRBJ2-1	CASSPTLLAGGLGEQFF
TRBV19	TRBJ1-2	CASSPMTGTNYGYTF
TRBV28	TRBJ1-1	CASRPGQGLNTEAFF
TRBV30	TRBJ2-2	CACNSGTALNTGELFF
TRBV5-4	TRBJ2-5	CASSLSGGILETQYF
TRBV9	TRBJ2-7	CASGNGGQGYEQYF
TRBV29-1	TRBJ2-7	CSVLGGRSEQYF
TRBV30	TRBJ2-2	CAWSGFGDSNTGELFF
TRBV6-5	TRBJ1-2	CASSYSPRAGYTF
TRBV19	TRBJ2-2	CASSISVAGGFTGELFF
TRBV19	TRBJ2-1	CASSTPWDRHNEQFF
TRBV6-5	TRBJ2-1	CASSYSGLNNEQFF
TRBV6-6	TRBJ1-1	CASLTGPSNTEAFF
TRBV7-3	TRBJ2-5	CASSLIASGFQETQYF
TRBV6-5	TRBJ2-7	CASSYRASGSNEQYF
TRBV9	TRBJ1-2	CASSVGGGTDQSYTF
TRBV5-1	TRBJ1-2	CASSLDGSGIGYGYTF
TRBV4-1	TRBJ1-2	CASSQALGGGLGGYTF
TRBV4-1	TRBJ1-1	CASSQGFRGDTEAFF
TRBV4-1	TRBJ2-1	CASSQDLESEQFF
TRBV7-2	TRBJ2-3	CASSSLTLAGGSTDTQYF
TRBV5-6	TRBJ1-2	CASSSGQTGTPLYGYTF
TRBV7-9	TRBJ2-7	CASSSLLGSTYEQYF
TRBV29-1	TRBJ2-2	CSVYQRGGAGELFF
TRBV6-5	TRBJ2-7	CASSLSQGYEQYF
TRBV15	TRBJ2-1	CATSRDSNNYNEQFF
TRBV4-3	TRBJ2-2	CASSQGLAGGTGELFF
TRBV5-4	TRBJ2-7	CASSLGPTYEQYF
TRBV6-6	TRBJ2-7	CASRPFTQGNYEQYF
TRBV7-8	TRBJ2-2	CASSLGVLSAWGELFF
TRBV9	TRBJ2-1	CASSVTDGYNEQFF
TRBV30	TRBJ2-2	CAWDQGTGELFF
TRBV6-6	TRBJ2-7	CASSYLAGDSYEQYF
TRBV9	TRBJ2-1	CASSVSGGADEQFF
TRBV10-3	TRBJ1-1	CAISEFQGGPEAFF
TRBV15	TRBJ1-4	CATSRGGTNEKLFF
TRBV2	TRBJ2-5	CASKEQPQETQYF
TRBV29-1	TRBJ2-1	CSVETGGGDNEQFF
TRBV21-1	TRBJ2-1	CASKTTGTSAVNEQFF
TRBV15	TRBJ1-1	CATRQTPRYTEAFF
TRBV4-1	TRBJ2-7	CASSQDSRSYEQYF
TRBV4-1	TRBJ2-3	CASSQDGGGGEDTQYF
TRBV9	TRBJ2-3	CASSVGGAPSTDTQYF
TRBV7-9	TRBJ2-5	CASSSGDRQETQYF
TRBV7-2	TRBJ2-3	CASSLLTIPSTDTQYF
TRBV27	TRBJ2-7	CASSLGGPSREQYF
TRBV28	TRBJ1-3	CASTLHAGQFISGNTIYF
TRBV2	TRBJ2-7	CASSETENSYEQYF
TRBV30	TRBJ1-2	CAWSDQGAYYGYTF
TRBV10-2	TRBJ2-3	CASSEPSGGADTQYF
TRBV14	TRBJ2-3	CASSPSLGGTDTQYF
TRBV30	TRBJ1-1	CAWDTQGSESEAFF
TRBV13	TRBJ2-7	CASSFGPDYEQYF
TRBV7-9	TRBJ1-3	CASSLGGNTIYF
TRBV12-5	TRBJ2-3	CASGPGGQLLTDTQYF
TRBV19	TRBJ1-6	CASSQDKGFSLHF
TRBV7-9	TRBJ2-7	CASSLSGTGNYEQYF